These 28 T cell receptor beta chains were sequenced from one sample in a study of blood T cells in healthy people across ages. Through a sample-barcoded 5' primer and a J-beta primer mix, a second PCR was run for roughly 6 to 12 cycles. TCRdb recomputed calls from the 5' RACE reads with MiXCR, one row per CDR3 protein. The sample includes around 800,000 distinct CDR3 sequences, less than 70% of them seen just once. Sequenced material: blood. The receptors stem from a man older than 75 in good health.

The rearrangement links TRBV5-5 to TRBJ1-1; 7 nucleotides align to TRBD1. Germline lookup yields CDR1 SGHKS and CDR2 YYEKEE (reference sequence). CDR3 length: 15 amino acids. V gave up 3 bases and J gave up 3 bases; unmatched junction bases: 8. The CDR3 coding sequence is TGTGCCAGCAGCTGGGGCAGGGGGGCCGACACTGAAGCTTTCTTT. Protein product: CASSWGRGADTEAFF.

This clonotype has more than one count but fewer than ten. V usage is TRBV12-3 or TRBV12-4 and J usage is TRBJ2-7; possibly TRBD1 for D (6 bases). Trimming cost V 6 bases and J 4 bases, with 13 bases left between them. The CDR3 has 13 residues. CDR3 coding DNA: TGTGCCAGCAGCCCAGGGGAGATTTACGAGCAGTACTTC. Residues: CASSPGEIYEQYF.

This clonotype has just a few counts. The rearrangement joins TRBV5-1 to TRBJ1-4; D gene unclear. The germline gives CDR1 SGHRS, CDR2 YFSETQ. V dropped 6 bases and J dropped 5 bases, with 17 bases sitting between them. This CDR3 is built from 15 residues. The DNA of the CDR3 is TGCGCCAGCACCACCAACCCTTCTACCAATGAAAAACTGTTTTTT. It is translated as CASTTNPSTNEKLFF.

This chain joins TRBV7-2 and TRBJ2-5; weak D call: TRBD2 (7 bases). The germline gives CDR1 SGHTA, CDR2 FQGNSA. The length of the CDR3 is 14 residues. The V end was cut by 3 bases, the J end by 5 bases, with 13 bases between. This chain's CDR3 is CASSFLRGGETQYF. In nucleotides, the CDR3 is TGTGCCAGCAGCTTTCTTAGGGGGGGCGAGACCCAGTACTTC.

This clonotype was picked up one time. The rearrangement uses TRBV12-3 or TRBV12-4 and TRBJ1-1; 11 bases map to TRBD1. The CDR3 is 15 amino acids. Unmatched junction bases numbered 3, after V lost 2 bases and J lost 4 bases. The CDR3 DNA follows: TGTGCCAGCAGTTTATACGGACAGGGGGCCACTGAAGCTTTCTTT. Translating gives CASSLYGQGATEAFF.

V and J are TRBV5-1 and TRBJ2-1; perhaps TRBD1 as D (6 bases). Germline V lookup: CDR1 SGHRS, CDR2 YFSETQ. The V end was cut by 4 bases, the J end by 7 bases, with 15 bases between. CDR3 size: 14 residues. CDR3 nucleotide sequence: TGCGCCAGCAGCCTCCTGCCGGGACAAAATGAGCAGTTCTTC. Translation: CASSLLPGQNEQFF.

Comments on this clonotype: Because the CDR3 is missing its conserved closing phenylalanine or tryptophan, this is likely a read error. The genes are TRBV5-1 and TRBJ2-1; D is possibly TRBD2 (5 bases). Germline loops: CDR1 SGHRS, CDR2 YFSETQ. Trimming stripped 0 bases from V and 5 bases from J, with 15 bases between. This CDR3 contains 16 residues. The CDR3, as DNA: TGCGCCAGCAGCTTGGGGGTGGGAGTAGTCGACAATGAGCAGTTCTTA. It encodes CASSLGVGVVDNEQFL.

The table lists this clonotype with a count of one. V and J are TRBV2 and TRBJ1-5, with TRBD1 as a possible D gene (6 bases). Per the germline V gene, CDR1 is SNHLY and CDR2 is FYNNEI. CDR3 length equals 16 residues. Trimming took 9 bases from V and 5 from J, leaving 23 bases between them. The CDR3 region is CASGGLEDRIHQPQHF. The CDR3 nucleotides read TGTGCCAGTGGCGGCTTAGAGGACAGAATTCATCAGCCCCAGCATTTT.

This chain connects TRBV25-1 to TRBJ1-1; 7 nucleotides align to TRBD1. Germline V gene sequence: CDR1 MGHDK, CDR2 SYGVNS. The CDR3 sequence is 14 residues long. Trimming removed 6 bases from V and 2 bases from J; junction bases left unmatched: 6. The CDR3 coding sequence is TGTGCCAGCAGACTCGGGACAGACAACACTGAAGCTTTCTTT. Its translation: CASRLGTDNTEAFF.

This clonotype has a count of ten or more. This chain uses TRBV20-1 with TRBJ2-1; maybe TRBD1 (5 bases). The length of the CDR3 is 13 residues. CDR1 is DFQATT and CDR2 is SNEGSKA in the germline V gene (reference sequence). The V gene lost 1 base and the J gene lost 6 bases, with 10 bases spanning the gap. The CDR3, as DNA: TGCAGTGCTAGAGCACAGGTGGGCAATGAGCAGTTCTTC. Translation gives CSARAQVGNEQFF.

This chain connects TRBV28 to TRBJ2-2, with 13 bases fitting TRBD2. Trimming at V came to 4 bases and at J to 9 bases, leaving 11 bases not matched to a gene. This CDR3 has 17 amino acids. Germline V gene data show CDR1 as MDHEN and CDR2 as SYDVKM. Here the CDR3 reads CASSSPGLAGVGRELFF. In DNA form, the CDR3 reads TGTGCCAGCAGTTCACCAGGACTAGCGGGAGTCGGCCGGGAGCTGTTTTTT.

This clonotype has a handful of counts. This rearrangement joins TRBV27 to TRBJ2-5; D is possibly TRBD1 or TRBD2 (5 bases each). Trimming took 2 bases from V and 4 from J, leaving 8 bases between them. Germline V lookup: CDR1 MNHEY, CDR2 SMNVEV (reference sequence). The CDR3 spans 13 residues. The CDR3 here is CASSLKRGETQYF. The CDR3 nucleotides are TGTGCCAGCAGTTTAAAGAGGGGAGAGACCCAGTACTTC.

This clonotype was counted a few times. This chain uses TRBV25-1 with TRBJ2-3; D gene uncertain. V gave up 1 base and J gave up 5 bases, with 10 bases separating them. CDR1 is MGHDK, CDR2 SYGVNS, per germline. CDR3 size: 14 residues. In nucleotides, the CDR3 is TGTGCCAGCAGTGAATTGGGGATGGGAGATACGCAGTATTTT. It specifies CASSELGMGDTQYF.

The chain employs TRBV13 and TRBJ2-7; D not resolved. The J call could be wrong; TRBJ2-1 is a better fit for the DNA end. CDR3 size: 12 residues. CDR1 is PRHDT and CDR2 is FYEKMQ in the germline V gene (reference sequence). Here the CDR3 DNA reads TGTGCCAGCAGCTTAGGGCATTACGAGCAGTTCTTC. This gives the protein CASSLGHYEQFF.

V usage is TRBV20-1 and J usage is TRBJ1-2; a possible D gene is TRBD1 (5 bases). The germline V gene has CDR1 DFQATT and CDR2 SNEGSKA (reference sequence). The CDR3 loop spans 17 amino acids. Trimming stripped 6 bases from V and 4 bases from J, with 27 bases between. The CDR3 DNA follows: TGCAGTGCCCCTAAAAGAGGGGCCTCGGACCCCGGCTATGGCTACACCTTC. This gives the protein CSAPKRGASDPGYGYTF.

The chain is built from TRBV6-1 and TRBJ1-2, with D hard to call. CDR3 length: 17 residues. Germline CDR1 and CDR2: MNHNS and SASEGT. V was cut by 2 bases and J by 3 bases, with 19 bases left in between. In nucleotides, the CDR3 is TGTGCCAGCAGTGAACTAGACCTTGTCCAGATCGACTATGGCTACACCTTC. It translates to CASSELDLVQIDYGYTF.

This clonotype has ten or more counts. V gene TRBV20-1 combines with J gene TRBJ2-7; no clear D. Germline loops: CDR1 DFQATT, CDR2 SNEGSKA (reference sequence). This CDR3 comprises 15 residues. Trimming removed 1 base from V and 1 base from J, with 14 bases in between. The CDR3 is CSARGEDELSYEQYF. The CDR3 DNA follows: TGCAGTGCTAGAGGAGAAGACGAGCTTTCCTACGAGCAGTACTTC.

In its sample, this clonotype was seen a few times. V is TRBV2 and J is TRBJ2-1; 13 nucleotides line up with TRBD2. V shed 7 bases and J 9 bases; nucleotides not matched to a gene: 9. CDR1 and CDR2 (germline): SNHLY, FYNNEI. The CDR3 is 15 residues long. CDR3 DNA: TGTGCCAGCACCGGGACTAGCGGGATCCGGAGTGAGCAGTTCTTC. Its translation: CASTGTSGIRSEQFF.

The CDR3 DNA sequence: TGTGCCAGCAGCCCCCTCGTCGGACAGCACATGAACCCTAGCACAGATACGCAGTATTTT. It is translated as CASSPLVGQHMNPSTDTQYF. The chain has TRBV28 and TRBJ2-3; TRBD1 is a possible D gene (6 bases). Trimming pared 6 bases from V and 0 bases from J, leaving 28 bases between. The CDR3 contains 20 residues. Germline V CDR1 and CDR2: MDHEN, SYDVKM.

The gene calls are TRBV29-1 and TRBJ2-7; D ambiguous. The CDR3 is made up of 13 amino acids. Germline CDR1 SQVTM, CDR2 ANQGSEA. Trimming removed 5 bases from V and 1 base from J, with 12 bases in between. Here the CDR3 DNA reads TGCAGCGTTACGTTTACGGTATCCTACGAGCAGTACTTC. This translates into CSVTFTVSYEQYF.

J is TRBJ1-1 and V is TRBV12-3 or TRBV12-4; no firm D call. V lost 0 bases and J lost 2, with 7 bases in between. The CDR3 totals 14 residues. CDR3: CASSLASGNTEAFF. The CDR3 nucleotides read TGTGCCAGCAGTTTAGCTTCAGGTAACACTGAAGCTTTCTTT.

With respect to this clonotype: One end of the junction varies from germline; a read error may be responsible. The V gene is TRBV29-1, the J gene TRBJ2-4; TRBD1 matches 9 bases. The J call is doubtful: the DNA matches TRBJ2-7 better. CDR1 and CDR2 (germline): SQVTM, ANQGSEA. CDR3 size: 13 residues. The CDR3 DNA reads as TGCAGCGTGCCGGGACAGGGATCCTTCGAGCAGTACTTC. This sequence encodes CSVPGQGSFEQYF.

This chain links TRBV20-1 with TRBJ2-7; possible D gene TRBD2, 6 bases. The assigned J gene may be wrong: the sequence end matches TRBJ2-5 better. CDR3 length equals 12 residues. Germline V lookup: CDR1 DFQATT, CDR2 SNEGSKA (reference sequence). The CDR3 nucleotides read TGCAGTGCTAAGAAGGGAGGAGAGACCCAGTACTTC. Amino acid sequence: CSAKKGGETQYF.

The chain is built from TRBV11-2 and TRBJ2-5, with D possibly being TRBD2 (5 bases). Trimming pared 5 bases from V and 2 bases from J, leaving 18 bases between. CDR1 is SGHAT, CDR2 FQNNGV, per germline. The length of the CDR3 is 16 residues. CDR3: CASSPPPVRGQETQYF. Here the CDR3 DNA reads TGTGCCAGCAGCCCACCCCCGGTTCGGGGACAAGAGACCCAGTACTTC.

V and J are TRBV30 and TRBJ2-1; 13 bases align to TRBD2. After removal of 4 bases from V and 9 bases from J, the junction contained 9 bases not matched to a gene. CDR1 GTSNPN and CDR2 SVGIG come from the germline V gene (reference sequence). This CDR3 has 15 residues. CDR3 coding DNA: TGTGCCTGGACGGAACTAGCGGGAGGGCCAATTGAGCAGTTCTTC. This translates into CAWTELAGGPIEQFF.

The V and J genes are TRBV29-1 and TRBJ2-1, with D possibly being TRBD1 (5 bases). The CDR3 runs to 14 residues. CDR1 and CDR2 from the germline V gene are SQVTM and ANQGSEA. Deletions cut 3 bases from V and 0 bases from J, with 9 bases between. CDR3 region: CSVDGHYSYNEQFF. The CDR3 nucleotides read TGCAGCGTTGATGGACACTACTCCTACAATGAGCAGTTCTTC.

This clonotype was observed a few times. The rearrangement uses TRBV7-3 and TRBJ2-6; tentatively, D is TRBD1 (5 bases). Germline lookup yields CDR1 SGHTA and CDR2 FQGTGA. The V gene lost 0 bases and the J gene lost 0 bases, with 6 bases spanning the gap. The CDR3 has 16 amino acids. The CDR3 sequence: CASSLTGDSGANVLTF. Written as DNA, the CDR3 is TGTGCCAGCAGCTTAACAGGGGACTCTGGGGCCAACGTCCTGACTTTC.

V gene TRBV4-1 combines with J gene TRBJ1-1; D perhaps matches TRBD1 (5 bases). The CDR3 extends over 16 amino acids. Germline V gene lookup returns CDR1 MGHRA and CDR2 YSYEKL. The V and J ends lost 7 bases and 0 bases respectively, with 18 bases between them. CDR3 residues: CASTGPQATMNTEAFF. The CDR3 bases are TGCGCCAGCACGGGACCCCAAGCCACCATGAACACTGAAGCTTTCTTT.